This TCR beta chain derives from a study of blood T cell repertoires in COVID-19. Study context: Collection of acute and convalescent COVID-19 samples took place in the United States, Italy and Spain. Nucleic acid was either cDNA or gDNA, and it came from T cells, B-cell-depleted T cells, or PBMCs.

Original analysis: Using reference gene primer amplification, nucleated cell counts were estimated. Profiled with immunoSEQ multiplex PCR; TCRdb holds only in-frame clones, not every one. V and J calls and clone size come straight from that table; D and trimming were deduced from the DNA. The top ten hold around 2.9% of the sample, which has over 200,000 clones, about nine tenths seen once. The TCR was taken from a woman aged 60-75 years with acute or convalescent COVID-19. Specimen: peripheral blood.

Here the CDR3 DNA reads TGTGCCAGCAGCTCCTCGGAGAGGGCTTCTAAGCCCCAGCATTTT. Encoded protein: CASSSSERASKPQHF. The chain carries TRBV7-8 and TRBJ1-5; D uncertain. CDR1 is SGHVS and CDR2 is FQNEAQ in the germline V gene. The CDR3 sequence is 15 residues long. V dropped 4 bases and J dropped 8 bases, with 18 bases sitting between them.